This T cell receptor (beta chain) is from a study of cytomegalovirus exposure and HLA in healthy donors. On this clone: What it binds is unknown.

This CDR3 comprises 13 residues. Germline V gives CDR1 SQVTM, CDR2 ANQGSEA. V dropped 6 bases and J dropped 5; count of bases not matched to a gene: 9. With 60 Vbeta and 13 Jbeta primers, the PCR was carried out. In the original workflow: A later analysis counted 65 million to 80 million unique TCR beta chains, around 10 million shared. Using immunoSEQ multiplex PCR, the repertoire was profiled, and TCRdb retains in-frame clones only, with some absent. D and trimming were read from the DNA, whereas the V and J calls and clone size are those reported in that table. Of approximately 110,000 clones in the sample, roughly three quarters are singletons; the top ten hold approximately 3%. Study results and caveats: Cytomegalovirus-associated TCR beta chains were listed, numbering some 170. Segments of the TCR beta V type were, in most cases, productive about 87% or about 30% of the time in an earlier analysis.

The TCR sequence derives from a man aged 30-40 years in good health and CMV-seronegative. Sample: PBMCs. This sequence joins TRBV29-1 and TRBJ2-5; 7 positions match TRBD1. The CDR3 reads CSVATGPLETQYF. As DNA, the CDR3 is TGCAGCGTCGCGACAGGGCCGCTGGAGACCCAGTACTTC.